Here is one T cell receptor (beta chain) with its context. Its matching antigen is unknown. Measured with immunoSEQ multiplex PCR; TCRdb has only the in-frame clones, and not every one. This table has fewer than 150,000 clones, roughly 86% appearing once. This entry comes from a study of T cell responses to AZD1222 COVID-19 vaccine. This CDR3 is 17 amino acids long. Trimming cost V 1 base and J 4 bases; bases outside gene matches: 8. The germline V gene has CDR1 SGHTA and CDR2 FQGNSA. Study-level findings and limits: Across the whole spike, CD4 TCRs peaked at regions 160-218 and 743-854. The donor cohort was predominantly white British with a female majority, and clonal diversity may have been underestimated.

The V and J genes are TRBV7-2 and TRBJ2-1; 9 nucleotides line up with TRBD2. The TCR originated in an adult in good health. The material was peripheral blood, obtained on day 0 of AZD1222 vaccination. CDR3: CASSLDASGALYNEQFF. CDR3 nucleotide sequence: TGTGCCAGCAGCTTAGATGCTAGCGGGGCCCTTTACAATGAGCAGTTCTTC. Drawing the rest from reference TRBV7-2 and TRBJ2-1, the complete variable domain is GAGVSQSPSNKVTEKGKDVELRCDPISGHTALYWYRQSLGQGLEFLIYFQGNSAPDKSGLPSDRFSAERTGGSVSTLTIQRTQQEDSAVYLCASSLDASGALYNEQFFGPGTRLTVL.